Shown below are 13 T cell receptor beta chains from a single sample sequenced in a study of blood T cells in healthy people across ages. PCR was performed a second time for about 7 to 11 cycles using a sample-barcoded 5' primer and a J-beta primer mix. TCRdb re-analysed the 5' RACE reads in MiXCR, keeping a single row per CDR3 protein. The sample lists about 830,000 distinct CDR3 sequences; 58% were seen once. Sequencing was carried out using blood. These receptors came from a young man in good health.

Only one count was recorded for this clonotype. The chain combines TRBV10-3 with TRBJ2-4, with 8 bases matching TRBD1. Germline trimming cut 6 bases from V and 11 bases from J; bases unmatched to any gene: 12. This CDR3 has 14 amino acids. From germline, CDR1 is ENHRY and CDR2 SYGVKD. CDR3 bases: TGTGCCATCAGCGCGAATACGGGACAGGCCCTTCAGTACTTC. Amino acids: CAISANTGQALQYF.

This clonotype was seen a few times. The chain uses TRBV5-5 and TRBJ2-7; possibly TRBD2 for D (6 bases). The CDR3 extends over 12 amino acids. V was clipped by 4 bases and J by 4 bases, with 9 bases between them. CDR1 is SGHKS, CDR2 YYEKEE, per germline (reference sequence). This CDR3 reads CASSTGVYEQYF. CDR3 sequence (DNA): TGTGCCAGCAGCACGGGGGTGTACGAGCAGTACTTC. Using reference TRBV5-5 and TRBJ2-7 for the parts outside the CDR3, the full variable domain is DAGVTQSPTHLIKTRGQQVTLRCSPISGHKSVSWYQQVLGQGPQFIFQYYEKEERGRGNFPDRFSARQFPNYSSELNVNALLLGDSALYLCASSTGVYEQYFGPGTRLTVT.

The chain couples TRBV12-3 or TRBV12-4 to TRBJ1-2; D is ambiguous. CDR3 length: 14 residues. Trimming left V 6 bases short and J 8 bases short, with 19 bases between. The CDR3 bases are TGTGCCAGCAGCCGGTTGGGCGATTTCGGGGGCTACACCTTC. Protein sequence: CASSRLGDFGGYTF.

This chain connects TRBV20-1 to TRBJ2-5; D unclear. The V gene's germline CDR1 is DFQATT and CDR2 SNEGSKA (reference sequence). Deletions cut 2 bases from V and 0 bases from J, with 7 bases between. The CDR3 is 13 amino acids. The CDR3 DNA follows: TGCAGTGCTAGATTGGGATACCAAGAGACCCAGTACTTC. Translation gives CSARLGYQETQYF.

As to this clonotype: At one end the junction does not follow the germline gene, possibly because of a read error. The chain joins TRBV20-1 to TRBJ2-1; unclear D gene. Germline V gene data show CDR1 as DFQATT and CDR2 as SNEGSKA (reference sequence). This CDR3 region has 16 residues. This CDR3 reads CSARDSVADGYSEQFF. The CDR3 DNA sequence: TGCAGTGCTAGAGATTCTGTCGCGGACGGGTACAGTGAGCAGTTCTTC.

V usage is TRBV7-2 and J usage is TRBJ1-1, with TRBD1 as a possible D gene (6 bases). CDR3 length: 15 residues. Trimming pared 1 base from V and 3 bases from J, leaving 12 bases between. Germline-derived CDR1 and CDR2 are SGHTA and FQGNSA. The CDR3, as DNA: TGTGCCAGCAGCTTAGTTTCCGGGGGCGACACTGAAGCTTTCTTT. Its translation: CASSLVSGGDTEAFF.

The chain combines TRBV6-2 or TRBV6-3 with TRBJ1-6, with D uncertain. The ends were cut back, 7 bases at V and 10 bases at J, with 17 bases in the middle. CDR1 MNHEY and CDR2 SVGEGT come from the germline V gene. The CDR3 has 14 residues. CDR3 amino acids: CASTNGQGRSPLHF. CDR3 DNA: TGTGCCAGCACCAACGGGCAAGGGCGGTCACCCCTCCACTTT.

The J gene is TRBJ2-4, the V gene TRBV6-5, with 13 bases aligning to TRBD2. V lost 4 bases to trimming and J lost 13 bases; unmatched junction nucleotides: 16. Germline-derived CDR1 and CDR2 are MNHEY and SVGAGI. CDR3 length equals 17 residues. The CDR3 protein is CASSLTSGRLAPAEQYF. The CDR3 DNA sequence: TGTGCCAGCAGTTTGACTAGCGGGAGGCTGGCTCCGGCGGAGCAGTACTTC.

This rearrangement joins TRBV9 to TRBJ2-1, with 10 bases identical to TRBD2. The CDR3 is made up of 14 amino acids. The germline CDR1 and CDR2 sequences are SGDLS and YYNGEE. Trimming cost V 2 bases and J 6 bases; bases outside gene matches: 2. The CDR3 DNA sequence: TGTGCCAGCAGCGTGAGACTAGCGGGCAATGAGCAGTTCTTC. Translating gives CASSVRLAGNEQFF.

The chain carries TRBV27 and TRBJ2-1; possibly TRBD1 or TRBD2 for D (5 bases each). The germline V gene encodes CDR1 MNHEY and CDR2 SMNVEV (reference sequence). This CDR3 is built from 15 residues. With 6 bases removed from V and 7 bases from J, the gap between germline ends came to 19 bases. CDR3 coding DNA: TGTGCCAGCAGCAGGAGATGGGGGTCGGGTAATGAGCAGTTCTTC. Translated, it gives CASSRRWGSGNEQFF.

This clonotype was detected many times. The CDR3 region is CASSLFHSNEAFF. The DNA for the CDR3 is TGTGCCAGCAGTTTATTCCACAGCAATGAAGCTTTCTTT. The chain employs TRBV27 and TRBJ1-1; no firm D call. This CDR3 spans 13 amino acids. Germline V CDR1 and CDR2: MNHEY, SMNVEV (reference sequence). The V end was cut by 1 base, the J end by 7 bases, with 10 bases between.

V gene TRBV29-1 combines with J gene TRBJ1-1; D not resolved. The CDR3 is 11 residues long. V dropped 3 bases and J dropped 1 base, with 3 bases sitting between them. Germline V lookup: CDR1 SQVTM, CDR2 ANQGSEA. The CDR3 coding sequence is TGCAGCGTTGAGACGAACACTGAAGCTTTCTTT. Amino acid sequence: CSVETNTEAFF.

The CDR3 DNA follows: TGTGCCAGCAGCTTAGGCCCCAGCGGGAAAGATACGCAGTATTTT. This codes for CASSLGPSGKDTQYF. The chain combines TRBV13 with TRBJ2-3, with 7 bases that match TRBD2. This CDR3 is built from 15 residues. The germline CDR1 and CDR2 sequences are PRHDT and FYEKMQ (reference sequence). V lost 0 bases to trimming and J lost 5 bases; unmatched junction nucleotides: 5.